This record looks at one T cell receptor beta chain sequence and its context. Its target is unknown. This sample is part of a study of STAT5B mutations in CD4+ large granular lymphocyte leukemia. The study, taken as a whole, reports: Top patient clones used TRBV06 genes more often: 8/27 versus 2/35 in controls. No patients shared main leukemic clonotypes, though approximately 26% appeared at low frequency elsewhere. CD4-sorted patient repertoires seemed more clonal than healthy CD4+ repertoires.

The authors' processing: Lowest detectable productive clonotype frequency was 2.59 x 10-5. Generated by immunoSEQ multiplex PCR, the TCRdb table keeps only in-frame clones and is missing some. The V and J calls and the clone size are those of that table, but D and trimming were determined from the DNA. The table lists fewer than 35,000 clones, about 78% of them singletons, with about 2.4% in the top ten. The J segment lost 3 bases and the V segment lost 5 bases, leaving 2 bases of the junction unmatched. CDR1 and CDR2 from the germline V gene are MNHNS and SASEGT. This CDR3 is 15 amino acids long. Sequencing was performed on CD4+ T cells from blood buffy coats. The rearrangement links TRBV6-1 to TRBJ2-1, with 12 bases that match TRBD2. This TCR derives from a human donor in good health. Written as DNA, the CDR3 is TGTGCCAGCAGTCGACTAGCGGGAGTCTACAATGAGCAGTTCTTC. Translating it yields CASSRLAGVYNEQFF.